What follows is one T cell receptor beta chain and its context. Its antigen is unknown. There are no base qualities to consult, and no much larger clone falls within one base. CDR1 is given as MDHEN and CDR2 as SYDVKM, both from the germline V gene. Deletion took 4 bases off V and 2 bases off J, with a span of 11 bases between the germline ends. From its cysteine to its phenylalanine, the CDR3 spans 14 amino acids. The CDR3 DNA has 42 bases and is translated from base 1. The data were obtained in a study of shared clonotypes between healthy human individuals (dated by TCRdb to between 2020 and 2021). Regarding the research as a whole: A few men and a couple of women, aged 18 to 49 years, made up the cohort. Leukapheresis yielded between about 0.85 and 10 billion PBMCs per donor. For each donor, three plates each were used for CD4 naive and CD4 memory, two plates were used for CD8 naive, and one plate was used for CD8 memory. The study deeply sequenced blood TCR repertoires of five healthy adults to estimate repertoire size and the extent of clonotype sharing between individuals. Libraries were prepared and TCR repertoires were sequenced by different laboratories using diverse techniques, in order to increase sequencing depth and limit assay-specific biases.

Using the deep immunoSEQ assay, multiplex PCR amplified TCR CDR3 regions from genomic DNA. For each cell subset, the extracted genomic DNA was distributed evenly across all wells of several immunoSEQ 96-well plates, and each plate served as one replicate. For sorted subsets, approximately 0.2 ug of genomic DNA, equivalent to 30,000 or so T cell genomes, went into each replicate PCR. The purified libraries were quantified using a Qubit 3.0 fluorometer, sized with a Bioanalyzer 2100, and then quantified again using the KAPA Library Quantification kit. Every immunoSEQ 96-well plate was sequenced on a dedicated single-read 150-cycle Illumina NextSeq 550 flow cell. The paper's data handling went like this. Because only junctional sequences without quality scores were contained in the immunoSEQ output, filtering matching that applied to full-length reads could not be performed. Sequences were annotated with PyIR, a Python wrapper for IgBLAST v1.9, and V/J genes and CDR3 were assigned using IMGT germline references. Any read was removed if the V/J assignment was weak (E-value above 1e-6), the CDR3 was missing, or the read contained stop codons, out-of-frame junctions, or ambiguous translated residues. A V3J clonotype was defined by an identical inferred V gene, J gene, and CDR3 amino acid sequence. To compute the percentage overlap between repertoires, the number of shared unique clonotypes was divided by the size of the smaller repertoire. Repertoire richness was assessed with RTK rarefaction, the Chao1 estimator, and Recon v2.1 estimates of unobserved clonotypes. OLGA was used to compute generation probabilities for all TCRbeta clonotypes that the gDNA method yielded from a handful of donors. TCRdb carries this immuneACCESS record with in-frame sequences only. Its versions omit some clonotypes, under half of them owing to an unresolved V gene in the studies checked, with the rest unexplained. The D gene and trimming were derived from the DNA, and the V and J assignments and clone size from that table. The sample profile shows roughly 1,000,000 clones; around 78% of them were found once. In total, the top ten clones hold 0.5% to 0.65% of the sample.

Overall study results and their limits: Larger estimated clonotype richness was generally found for naive subsets than for memory subsets. Sampling was restricted to blood, and TCR repertoires in tissues likely differ from the TCR repertoires found in blood. Even with the large sequencing depth, rarefaction of the sorted-subset datasets indicated that sequencing was incomplete. Because the study included a small number of donors, the genetic and exposure-history diversity represented was limited. Clonotypes shared by all four sorted-subset donors showed higher generation probabilities than non-shared clonotypes. Around 5.4% of naive CD4, around 4% of naive CD8, approximately 2.2% of memory CD4, and approximately 0.39% of memory CD8 clonotypes were shared across several donors. Pairwise subsampling led to the expectation that sequencing depth would affect the degree of clonotype sharing among donors.

Donors were healthy HIV-negative adults with no recently reported acute infections or vaccinations. Every donor was a Caucasian adult living in Nashville, Tennessee, USA. CD4+ T cells were enriched through magnetic negative selection, after which naive cells were positively selected on CD45RA and the remaining negative fraction served as the memory subset. After blood collection by leukapheresis, PBMCs were isolated using Ficoll-Histopaque density gradient centrifugation and then cryopreserved in the vapor phase of liquid nitrogen. Analytical flow cytometry was used to check the purity and quantity of each magnetically sorted T cell population. Genomic DNA was isolated from every sorted fraction and measured by UV absorbance on a Nanodrop 2000c.

The TCR originated in a man aged 18-30 years in good health. Some clones in this sample may be carry-over from other donors' samples. Sequencing was done on a sample of memory CD4+ T cells from PBMCs. In the paper's terms, the cell subset or site label means: CD45RA-negative fraction. This sequence uses TRBV28 and TRBJ1-2; no D segment can be confidently identified. The CDR3 protein: CASSSFSRNYGYTF. The base sequence is TGTGCCAGCAGTTCGTTCAGTCGCAACTATGGCTACACCTTC.